This T cell receptor beta chain came from a study of blood T cell repertoires in COVID-19. Study summary: Samples representing acute and convalescent COVID-19 were sourced from the United States, Italy and Spain. In each case, the material was cDNA or gDNA derived from T cells, B-cell-depleted T cells, or PBMCs.

Per the original methods: Amplification with reference gene primers provided the estimates of nucleated cell counts. The protocol was immunoSEQ multiplex PCR, while the TCRdb copy is restricted to in-frame clones and leaves out a portion. Clone size and V and J calls were adopted from that table, with D and trimming inferred from the DNA. The data contain tens of thousands of clones, approximately 91% of them seen just once; the ten biggest clones take up approximately 3.9%. Trimming took off 3 bases at V and 4 bases at J, with 9 bases between the two ends. The germline V gene encodes CDR1 LNHDA and CDR2 SQIVND (reference sequence). The CDR3 covers 13 residues.

The sequencing input was peripheral blood. This chain links TRBV19 with TRBJ1-1, with TRBD1 as a possible D gene (5 bases). The clonotype comes from a man aged 65-85 years with acute or convalescent COVID-19. The DNA for the CDR3 is TGTGCCAGTAGTATTGGGGGGTTCACTGAAGCTTTCTTT. This encodes CASSIGGFTEAFF. The full variable domain, completed using reference TRBV19 and TRBJ1-1, is DGGITQSPKYLFRKEGQNVTLSCEQNLNHDAMYWYRQDPGQGLRLIYYSQIVNDFQKGDIAEGYSVSREKKESFPLTVTSAQKNPTAFYLCASSIGGFTEAFFGQGTRLTVV.